The sequence of this T cell receptor (beta chain) was determined in a study of T cell repertoires in cytomegalovirus infection. Study-level information: Evidence of both CMV infection and a matching HLA type came from public TCR beta signatures.

A remark on this clonotype: No antigen is known for it.

TCRdb passed the reads through MiXCR, listing each CDR3 protein once. The sample has about 450,000 distinct CDR3 sequences; around 32% are singletons. Trimming removed 3 bases at V and 5 bases at J, with 10 bases between. The length of the CDR3 is 12 residues. In germline, CDR1 is SQVTM, CDR2 ANQGSEA. Points from the study as a whole: There were HLA-C-restricted CMV-specific TCR beta clonotypes dominating the ex vivo response.

The source is a human donor in good health (CMV status not recorded). Some clones in this sample may be carry-over from other donors' samples. The V and J genes are TRBV29-1 and TRBJ2-5, with D tentatively TRBD1 (6 bases). Material: PBMCs. The CDR3 DNA is TGCAGCGTTGACACAGGGTATGAGACCCAGTACTTC. This codes for CSVDTGYETQYF.